One and the same sample provided the 20 T cell receptor beta chains below, sequenced in a study of shared clonotypes between healthy human individuals (dated by TCRdb to 2020 to 2021). CD8 naive samples consisted of CD45RO-negative cells that were positively selected for CCR7, yielding a CD45RA+CCR7+ population without TemRA cells. Libraries were built with the immunoSEQ multiplex PCR assay. TCRdb stores this immuneACCESS table with in-frame sequences only. Part of the clones is absent; in the studies checked, under half of the shortfall reflects unresolved V genes, and no reason is known for the rest. The sample contains about 2.2 million clones, approximately 94% of them found a single time. The ten top clones hold roughly 1.7% of the sample. The sample was naive CD8+ T cells from PBMCs. The cell subset or site label, read with the paper, signifies: CD45RA+CCR7+. The receptors shown here come from a man between 18 and 35 years old in good health. Some clones in this sample may be carry-over from other donors' samples.

The chain uses TRBV19 and TRBJ2-2; D is tentatively TRBD1 or TRBD2 (5 bases each). V lost 11 bases, J lost 3 bases, and 13 bases lay in between. The CDR3 has 13 residues. CDR1 LNHDA and CDR2 SQIVND come from the germline V gene (reference sequence). CDR3 DNA: TGTGCCGGCCGGGACCTCGACACCGGGGAGCTGTTTTTT. It is translated as CAGRDLDTGELFF. Supplemented by reference TRBV19 and TRBJ2-2, the full variable domain reads DGGITQSPKYLFRKEGQNVTLSCEQNLNHDAMYWYRQDPGQGLRLIYYSQIVNDFQKGDIAEGYSVSREKKESFPLTVTSAQKNPTAFYLCAGRDLDTGELFFGEGSRLTVL.

The chain uses TRBV6-5 and TRBJ2-1; the D is unclear. Germline CDR1 reads MNHEY; CDR2 reads SVGAGI. CDR3 size: 14 residues. V was pared by 2 bases and J by 4 bases, with 9 bases between. The CDR3, as DNA: TGTGCCAGCAGTTACGTAGCCCCATACAATGAGCAGTTCTTC. Translated, it gives CASSYVAPYNEQFF.

V is TRBV28 and J is TRBJ1-3; tentative D call: TRBD1 (5 bases). Between the trimmed V and J ends, which lost 6 bases and 0 bases, there was a span of 9 bases. The germline V gene has CDR1 MDHEN and CDR2 SYDVKM. The CDR3 runs 14 residues. The chain's CDR3 is CASSLGLSGNTIYF. The DNA of the CDR3 is TGTGCCAGCAGCCTGGGACTCTCTGGAAACACCATATATTTT.

This sequence joins TRBV5-1 and TRBJ2-1; D is unclear. The germline CDR1 and CDR2 sequences are SGHRS and YFSETQ. This CDR3 spans 15 amino acids. With 3 bases removed from V and 0 bases from J, the gap between germline ends came to 10 bases. Written as DNA, the CDR3 is TGCGCCAGCAGCTCAGGACGAAGCTCCTACAATGAGCAGTTCTTC. Encoded protein: CASSSGRSSYNEQFF.

This chain joins TRBV7-9 and TRBJ1-1, with D unclear. The length of the CDR3 is 15 residues. CDR1 and CDR2 (germline): SEHNR, FQNEAQ (reference sequence). V gave up 1 base and J gave up 1 base, with 10 bases separating them. CDR3 nucleotides: TGTGCCAGCAGCTTAGTCGCAGGAGCGAACACTGAAGCTTTCTTT. Its translation: CASSLVAGANTEAFF.

The chain joins TRBV7-9 to TRBJ1-2, with D hard to call. The CDR3 has 11 amino acids. Germline CDR1 reads SEHNR; CDR2 reads FQNEAQ (reference sequence). Trimming took 1 base from V and 8 from J, leaving 5 bases between them. CDR3 protein: CASSLVTGYTF. CDR3 coding DNA: TGTGCCAGCAGCTTAGTGACAGGCTACACCTTC.

The genes are TRBV7-9 and TRBJ1-1; D remains unclear. In germline, CDR1 is SEHNR, CDR2 FQNEAQ (reference sequence). Trimming took 1 base from V and 7 from J, leaving 19 bases between them. This CDR3 is built from 16 residues. The CDR3 reads CASSLEAPGKGGEAFF. CDR3 nucleotide sequence: TGTGCCAGCAGCTTAGAGGCCCCGGGGAAAGGCGGTGAAGCTTTCTTT.

The rearrangement links TRBV7-9 to TRBJ1-4; 10 bases agree with TRBD1. The CDR3 is 18 residues long. V was pared by 2 bases and J by 1 base, with 7 bases of the junction left unmatched. The germline V gene encodes CDR1 SEHNR and CDR2 FQNEAQ (reference sequence). The chain's CDR3 is CASSLMGQGRETNEKLFF. Here the CDR3 DNA reads TGTGCCAGCAGCTTAATGGGACAGGGGAGAGAAACTAATGAAAAACTGTTTTTT.

The chain recombines TRBV28 with TRBJ2-5; maybe TRBD1 (6 bases). The J call could be wrong; TRBJ2-7 is a better fit for the DNA end. CDR1 and CDR2 from the germline V gene are MDHEN and SYDVKM. This CDR3 contains 16 residues. CDR3 sequence (DNA): TGTGCCAGCACCCCGCCTCCCGGACAGACTACCTACGAGCAGTACTTC. It encodes CASTPPPGQTTYEQYF.

The chain couples TRBV2 to TRBJ1-1; a possible D gene is TRBD1 (6 bases). CDR1 SNHLY and CDR2 FYNNEI come from the germline V gene. This CDR3 contains 15 residues. V was cut by 5 bases and J by 0 bases, with 13 bases left in between. The CDR3 sequence: CASSPTWGLNTEAFF. CDR3 in DNA: TGTGCCAGCAGTCCGACTTGGGGGCTGAACACTGAAGCTTTCTTT. Complete variable domain (other parts from reference TRBV2 and TRBJ1-1): EPEVTQTPSHQVTQMGQEVILRCVPISNHLYFYWYRQILGQKVEFLVSFYNNEISEKSEIFDDQFSVERPDGSNFTLKIRSTKLEDSAMYFCASSPTWGLNTEAFFGQGTRLTVV.

The CDR3 sequence is CASSPPGGTSIYEQYF. The CDR3 DNA reads TGTGCCAGCAGCCCCCCCGGGGGTACCTCTATTTACGAGCAGTACTTC. The V call is TRBV9, the J call TRBJ2-7; tentatively, D is TRBD2 (6 bases). V was cut by 4 bases and J by 4 bases, with 21 bases left in between. Germline CDR1 reads SGDLS; CDR2 reads YYNGEE. The CDR3 is 16 amino acids.

The rearrangement uses TRBV14 and TRBJ2-7; D unresolved. CDR1 and CDR2 from the germline V gene are SGHDN and FVKESK. The V gene lost 2 bases and the J gene lost 1 base, with 9 bases spanning the gap. CDR3 size: 14 residues. CDR3: CASSQSTWSYEQYF. In DNA, the CDR3 is TGTGCCAGCAGCCAATCGACGTGGTCCTACGAGCAGTACTTC.

The chain has TRBV2 and TRBJ2-1, with 7 bases aligning to TRBD2. Germline-derived CDR1 and CDR2 are SNHLY and FYNNEI. The CDR3 extends over 19 amino acids. The ends lost 3 bases at V and 1 base at J; junction bases unmatched: 15. CDR3 sequence: CASSEPSGNRGGSYNEQFF. The CDR3 coding sequence is TGTGCCAGCAGTGAGCCGAGCGGGAATAGGGGTGGGTCCTACAATGAGCAGTTCTTC. Looking up the rest from reference TRBV2 and TRBJ2-1 gives the full variable domain: EPEVTQTPSHQVTQMGQEVILRCVPISNHLYFYWYRQILGQKVEFLVSFYNNEISEKSEIFDDQFSVERPDGSNFTLKIRSTKLEDSAMYFCASSEPSGNRGGSYNEQFFGPGTRLTVL.

CDR3 in amino acids: CASSLNTPKGVEKLFF. CDR3 sequence (DNA): TGTGCCAGCAGCCTGAATACACCGAAAGGGGTGGAGAAACTGTTTTTT. The V gene is TRBV27, the J gene TRBJ1-4; a possible D gene is TRBD1 (5 bases). From germline, CDR1 is MNHEY and CDR2 SMNVEV (reference sequence). V lost 6 bases and J 11 bases, leaving 25 bases between the germline ends. This CDR3 is 16 amino acids long. Full variable domain (rest looked up from reference TRBV27 and TRBJ1-4): EAQVTQNPRYLITVTGKKLTVTCSQNMNHEYMSWYRQDPGLGLRQIYYSMNVEVTDKGDVPEGYKVSRKEKRNFPLILESPSPNQTSLYFCASSLNTPKGVEKLFFGSGTQLSVL.

The table lists this clone with a few counts. J is TRBJ2-7 and V is TRBV5-1; D is uncertain. This CDR3 region has 13 residues. Germline assignment: CDR1 SGHRS and CDR2 YFSETQ. Trimming removed 0 bases at V and 0 bases at J, with 4 bases between. The CDR3 spells CASSLEASYEQYF. CDR3 nucleotides: TGCGCCAGCAGCTTGGAGGCCTCCTACGAGCAGTACTTC.

The chain carries TRBV28 and TRBJ1-3; 9 nucleotides line up with TRBD1. The CDR3 consists of 16 residues. With 2 bases clipped from V and 2 bases from J, the junction kept 4 bases outside the gene matches. Germline values: CDR1 MDHEN, CDR2 SYDVKM. The CDR3 sequence: CASSLTQGAPGNTIYF. In nucleotides, the CDR3 is TGTGCCAGCAGTTTAACACAGGGGGCGCCTGGAAACACCATATATTTT.

The V gene is TRBV11-2, the J gene TRBJ2-3; possibly TRBD2 for D (6 bases). The CDR3 has 16 amino acids. Per germline, CDR1 SGHAT and CDR2 FQNNGV. The germline V and J ends were trimmed by 6 bases and 3 bases, with 19 bases remaining between them. In nucleotides, the CDR3 is TGTGCCAGCAGAGGACGCGGGGCCCTGGGGACAGATACGCAGTATTTT. Translated, it gives CASRGRGALGTDTQYF.

The chain recombines TRBV7-2 with TRBJ1-1; D call uncertain. Germline assignment: CDR1 SGHTA and CDR2 FQGNSA. The CDR3 is 16 residues long. The V end was cut by 5 bases, the J end by 1 base, with 17 bases between. CDR3 protein: CASSARGGGPNTEAFF. CDR3 coding DNA: TGTGCCAGCAGCGCCCGTGGAGGAGGTCCGAACACTGAAGCTTTCTTT.

The V and J genes are TRBV27 and TRBJ1-4; 9 positions match TRBD1. CDR1 and CDR2 (germline): MNHEY, SMNVEV (reference sequence). CDR3 length: 14 residues. V shed 8 bases and J 7 bases; nucleotides not matched to a gene: 8. The CDR3 sequence is CASGVQGASEKLFF. The CDR3 DNA reads as TGTGCCAGCGGAGTACAGGGGGCAAGTGAAAAACTGTTTTTT.

The rearrangement uses TRBV2 and TRBJ2-1, with D possibly TRBD1 on 6 matching bases. The germline V gene encodes CDR1 SNHLY and CDR2 FYNNEI. Trimming cost V 3 bases and J 2 bases, with 14 bases left between them. The CDR3 totals 16 residues. Here the CDR3 DNA reads TGTGCCAGCAGTGAGATTCGAACAGGGCCCTACAATGAGCAGTTCTTC. This sequence encodes CASSEIRTGPYNEQFF. The variable domain in full, completed from reference TRBV2 and TRBJ2-1, reads EPEVTQTPSHQVTQMGQEVILRCVPISNHLYFYWYRQILGQKVEFLVSFYNNEISEKSEIFDDQFSVERPDGSNFTLKIRSTKLEDSAMYFCASSEIRTGPYNEQFFGPGTRLTVL.